A selection of T cell receptor beta chains follows, all from one sample in a study of OX40 agonist ivuxolimab in advanced cancers. Some clones are missing from TCRdb's copy, which holds only in-frame ones; the method was immunoSEQ multiplex PCR. The top ten clones hold 3.5% to 4% of a sample with 55,000 to 65,000 clones, approximately 81% of them seen once. Sample: CD4+ or CD8+ T cells sorted from blood, taken in a trial of the OX40 agonist ivuxolimab. The source is an adult with an advanced solid tumor such as melanoma, head and neck, liver or kidney cancer. The CDR3 runs from the conserved cysteine through the conserved F or W. D genes are given only for firm matches. A row's size may be missing; if present it is once, few, many or a size class.

j_call: TRBJ1-4; clone_size: NA; d_call: NA; v_call: TRBV15; cdr3_nt: TGTGCCACCAGCAGAGATGAAAAACTGTTTTTT; cdr3_aa: CATSRDEKLFF
j_call: TRBJ2-4; clone_size: once; d_call: TRBD2; v_call: TRBV10-2; cdr3_nt: TGCGCCAGCAGTGAGGCTAGCGGGAGGGCTGACATTCAGTACTTC; cdr3_aa: CASSEASGRADIQYF
j_call: TRBJ2-1; clone_size: NA; d_call: TRBD2; v_call: TRBV19; cdr3_nt: TGTGCCAGTAGTATAGGACGGGGGACTAGAGGCAATGAGCAGTTCTTC; cdr3_aa: CASSIGRGTRGNEQFF
j_call: TRBJ1-2; clone_size: NA; d_call: NA; v_call: TRBV15; cdr3_nt: TGTGCCACCAGCAGAGGGACAGCGAACTATGGCTACACCTTC; cdr3_aa: CATSRGTANYGYTF
j_call: TRBJ2-5; clone_size: NA; d_call: NA; v_call: TRBV28; cdr3_nt: TGTGCCAGCGAAACCTCTGCGGGGCAAGAGACCCAGTACTTC; cdr3_aa: CASETSAGQETQYF
j_call: TRBJ1-2; clone_size: NA; d_call: NA; v_call: TRBV9; cdr3_nt: TGTGCCAGCAGCGTCGTGGGGAGGGGCGGCTACACCTTC; cdr3_aa: CASSVVGRGGYTF
j_call: TRBJ1-5; clone_size: NA; d_call: NA; v_call: TRBV25-1; cdr3_nt: TGTGCCAGCAGTGGGGGCCGGGGGAATCAGCCCCAGCATTTT; cdr3_aa: CASSGGRGNQPQHF
j_call: TRBJ2-1; clone_size: NA; d_call: NA; v_call: TRBV7-9; cdr3_nt: TGTGCCAGCAGCTTAGGAGGGAGCCACAATGAGCAGTTCTTC; cdr3_aa: CASSLGGSHNEQFF
j_call: TRBJ2-2; clone_size: NA; d_call: TRBD1; v_call: TRBV19; cdr3_nt: TGTGCCAGTAGTAGGGACAGGGGCCCGAACACCGGGGAGCTGTTTTTT; cdr3_aa: CASSRDRGPNTGELFF
j_call: TRBJ1-5; clone_size: NA; d_call: NA; v_call: TRBV30; cdr3_nt: TGTGCCTGGAGTCGCATGGCGGAAGCGGCCCAGCATTTT; cdr3_aa: CAWSRMAEAAQHF
j_call: TRBJ1-2; clone_size: once; d_call: TRBD1; v_call: TRBV28; cdr3_nt: TGTGCCACACATTCCGGACAGGGGGGAAGTGGCTACACCTTC; cdr3_aa: CATHSGQGGSGYTF
j_call: TRBJ2-1; clone_size: NA; d_call: TRBD2; v_call: TRBV29-1; cdr3_nt: TGCAGCGGCAAAGTACTAGCGGGACCTTACAATGAGCAGTTCTTC; cdr3_aa: CSGKVLAGPYNEQFF
j_call: TRBJ2-7; clone_size: NA; d_call: TRBD2; v_call: TRBV7-2; cdr3_nt: TGTGCCAGCAGCCGACTAGCGGTGGGTTATTTCGAGCAGTACTTC; cdr3_aa: CASSRLAVGYFEQYF
j_call: TRBJ2-3; clone_size: NA; d_call: TRBD2; v_call: TRBV5-1; cdr3_nt: TGCGCCAGCAGCGTGGTACTAGCGGGAGGGACAGATACGCAGTATTTT; cdr3_aa: CASSVVLAGGTDTQYF
j_call: TRBJ1-1; clone_size: few; d_call: NA; v_call: TRBV21-1; cdr3_nt: TGTGCCAGCAGGGGACTCGTAGCTACACGCACTGAAGCTTTCTTT; cdr3_aa: CASRGLVATRTEAFF
j_call: TRBJ1-2; clone_size: once; d_call: NA; v_call: TRBV2; cdr3_nt: TGTGCCAGCAGTGAAGCGCGTCCAAATCGGGGTAACTATGGCTACACCTTC; cdr3_aa: CASSEARPNRGNYGYTF
j_call: TRBJ2-5; clone_size: NA; d_call: TRBD1; v_call: TRBV28; cdr3_nt: TGTGCCAGCAGTTCGGCAGGGGGCGGCGAGACCCAGTACTTC; cdr3_aa: CASSSAGGGETQYF
j_call: TRBJ1-1; clone_size: NA; d_call: TRBD1; v_call: TRBV6-1; cdr3_nt: TGTGCCAGCAGAGGGTGGACAGGGGGCTCGAATGAAGCTTTCTTT; cdr3_aa: CASRGWTGGSNEAFF
j_call: TRBJ2-1; clone_size: NA; d_call: TRBD2; v_call: TRBV7-9; cdr3_nt: TGTGCCAGCAGCAAAACTAGCGGGAGGTTCTCAAATGAGCAGTTCTTC; cdr3_aa: CASSKTSGRFSNEQFF
j_call: TRBJ1-1; clone_size: NA; d_call: NA; v_call: TRBV28; cdr3_nt: TGTGCCAGCAGTTTATGGGGGGGGAAGGGGAAGAACACTGAAGCTTTCTTT; cdr3_aa: CASSLWGGKGKNTEAFF
j_call: TRBJ2-1; clone_size: NA; d_call: NA; v_call: TRBV27; cdr3_nt: TGTGCCAGCAGTTCACCGACAGAGGGTTTCAATGAGCAGTTCTTC; cdr3_aa: CASSSPTEGFNEQFF
j_call: TRBJ2-2; clone_size: NA; d_call: NA; v_call: TRBV5-6; cdr3_nt: TGTGCCAGCAGCTTGCAACCTACCGGGGAGCTGTTTTTT; cdr3_aa: CASSLQPTGELFF
j_call: TRBJ2-7; clone_size: NA; d_call: TRBD2; v_call: TRBV7-9; cdr3_nt: TGTGCCAGCAGACTCGGGACTAGCGGTCCCTACGAGCAGTACTTC; cdr3_aa: CASRLGTSGPYEQYF
j_call: TRBJ1-1; clone_size: NA; d_call: TRBD1; v_call: TRBV19; cdr3_nt: TGTGCCAGTAGTATGGGGACAGTTGAAGCTTTCTTT; cdr3_aa: CASSMGTVEAFF
j_call: TRBJ2-1; clone_size: NA; d_call: NA; v_call: TRBV2; cdr3_nt: TGTGCCTGCGATAGAGGTAGGAGCAATGAGCAGTTCTTC; cdr3_aa: CACDRGRSNEQFF
j_call: TRBJ1-2; clone_size: few; d_call: TRBD1; v_call: TRBV20-1; cdr3_nt: TGCAGTTATGACAGGGGTGGCGGCTACACCTTC; cdr3_aa: CSYDRGGGYTF
j_call: TRBJ1-4; clone_size: NA; d_call: NA; v_call: TRBV15; cdr3_nt: TGTGCCACCAGCAGGCCGGGGGGCTCAAGTGAAAAACTGTTTTTT; cdr3_aa: CATSRPGGSSEKLFF
j_call: TRBJ2-7; clone_size: few; d_call: TRBD1; v_call: TRBV6-1; cdr3_nt: TGTGCCAGCAGTGAACAGGGGACAGGAGCCTACGAGCAGTACTTC; cdr3_aa: CASSEQGTGAYEQYF
j_call: TRBJ2-7; clone_size: NA; d_call: NA; v_call: TRBV4-1; cdr3_nt: TGCGCCAGCAGCCAAGGGACGGGGGCTTCCTACGAGCAGTACTTC; cdr3_aa: CASSQGTGASYEQYF
j_call: TRBJ1-2; clone_size: NA; d_call: NA; v_call: TRBV18; cdr3_nt: TGTGCCAGCTCTTCGGACGTTCCATTAGGCTACACCTTC; cdr3_aa: CASSSDVPLGYTF
j_call: TRBJ2-7; clone_size: once; d_call: TRBD2; v_call: TRBV30; cdr3_nt: TGTGCCTGGAGCCTTGGACTAGCGGGGTTGTCCTACGAGCAGTACTTC; cdr3_aa: CAWSLGLAGLSYEQYF
j_call: TRBJ2-4; clone_size: NA; d_call: NA; v_call: TRBV18; cdr3_nt: TGTGCCAGCTCACCACCGTCGGCCTCCAAAAACATTCAGTACTTC; cdr3_aa: CASSPPSASKNIQYF
j_call: TRBJ2-5; clone_size: once; d_call: TRBD1; v_call: TRBV25-1; cdr3_nt: TGTGCCAGCAGTGGGCGGACAGGGCTCACGGAGACCCAGTACTTC; cdr3_aa: CASSGRTGLTETQYF
j_call: TRBJ2-2; clone_size: NA; d_call: NA; v_call: TRBV10-2; cdr3_nt: TGCGCCAGCAGTGACGGTACGGGAGCGAACACCGGGGAGCTGTTTTTT; cdr3_aa: CASSDGTGANTGELFF
j_call: TRBJ1-5; clone_size: once; d_call: TRBD1; v_call: TRBV5-1; cdr3_nt: TGCGCCAGCAGCCTGTGGCCGGGACAGCCTAATCAGCCCCAGCATTTT; cdr3_aa: CASSLWPGQPNQPQHF
j_call: TRBJ2-2; clone_size: NA; d_call: NA; v_call: TRBV30; cdr3_nt: TGTGCCTGGAGCGAGGGCAGGGGATACGGGGAGCTGTTTTTT; cdr3_aa: CAWSEGRGYGELFF
j_call: TRBJ1-1; clone_size: NA; d_call: TRBD1; v_call: TRBV19; cdr3_nt: TGTGCCAGTACCCTGGGACAGGGGGGAATTGAAGCTTTCTTT; cdr3_aa: CASTLGQGGIEAFF
j_call: TRBJ2-3; clone_size: few; d_call: TRBD2; v_call: TRBV9; cdr3_nt: TGTGCCAGCAGCGGAGCGGGGGGGCGGGATACGCAGTATTTT; cdr3_aa: CASSGAGGRDTQYF
j_call: TRBJ2-1; clone_size: NA; d_call: NA; v_call: TRBV7-5; cdr3_nt: TGTGCCAGAAGCCCAGGGCAGCGGGAGAGGTATCAGTTCTTC; cdr3_aa: CARSPGQRERYQFF
j_call: TRBJ2-7; clone_size: few; d_call: NA; v_call: TRBV7-9; cdr3_nt: TGTGCCAGCAACCCTAGTCCGGGAAACGAGCAGTACTTC; cdr3_aa: CASNPSPGNEQYF
j_call: TRBJ2-2; clone_size: once; d_call: TRBD1; v_call: TRBV10-3; cdr3_nt: TGTGCCATCAGGACCGGGACAGGGGTCACCGGGGAGCTGTTTTTT; cdr3_aa: CAIRTGTGVTGELFF
j_call: TRBJ2-5; clone_size: NA; d_call: TRBD1; v_call: TRBV7-2; cdr3_nt: TGTGCCAGCAGCGGAGGGACAGGGGCGCAAGAGACCCAGTACTTC; cdr3_aa: CASSGGTGAQETQYF
j_call: TRBJ1-1; clone_size: NA; d_call: NA; v_call: TRBV6-1; cdr3_nt: TGTGCCAGCAGTGTTGAGATTGAAGCTTTCTTT; cdr3_aa: CASSVEIEAFF
j_call: TRBJ1-2; clone_size: many; d_call: NA; v_call: TRBV29-1; cdr3_nt: TGCAGCGTTGAAGTCCATAACTATGGCTACACCTTC; cdr3_aa: CSVEVHNYGYTF
j_call: TRBJ1-2; clone_size: NA; d_call: TRBD1; v_call: TRBV10-3; cdr3_nt: TGTGCCATCAGCGGGACAGGGGGGAACTATGGCTACACCTTC; cdr3_aa: CAISGTGGNYGYTF
j_call: TRBJ2-2; clone_size: NA; d_call: NA; v_call: TRBV6-1; cdr3_nt: TGTGCCAGCAGTGAACGAGGGCCAGGGACCCTAGCGATCACCGGGGAGCTGTTTTTT; cdr3_aa: CASSERGPGTLAITGELFF
j_call: TRBJ1-1; clone_size: NA; d_call: NA; v_call: TRBV5-4; cdr3_nt: TGTGCCAGCAGCAAGGGAAATGAAGCTTTCTTT; cdr3_aa: CASSKGNEAFF
j_call: TRBJ2-7; clone_size: NA; d_call: TRBD2; v_call: TRBV19; cdr3_nt: TGTGCCAGTAGTATAGAGCCCGGGAGGATCTACGAGCAGTACTTC; cdr3_aa: CASSIEPGRIYEQYF
j_call: TRBJ2-1; clone_size: NA; d_call: TRBD2; v_call: TRBV19; cdr3_nt: TGTGCCAGTAGTATGAAGGGCGGGAGCCGCCCGGATGAGCAGTTCTTC; cdr3_aa: CASSMKGGSRPDEQFF
j_call: TRBJ2-1; clone_size: NA; d_call: TRBD2; v_call: TRBV5-4; cdr3_nt: TGTGCCAGCAGCTTGGCCCTAGCGGGAGCTAGGAATGAGCAGTTCTTC; cdr3_aa: CASSLALAGARNEQFF
j_call: TRBJ2-7; clone_size: once; d_call: NA; v_call: TRBV2; cdr3_nt: TGTGCCAGCGACGCGCTGGGACATAACACCTACGAGCAGTACTTC; cdr3_aa: CASDALGHNTYEQYF
j_call: TRBJ2-1; clone_size: NA; d_call: TRBD2; v_call: TRBV5-1; cdr3_nt: TGCGCCAGTCAGCTCGTCAGCGGGAGCCTAACTCATGAGCAGTTCTTC; cdr3_aa: CASQLVSGSLTHEQFF
j_call: TRBJ2-5; clone_size: NA; d_call: NA; v_call: TRBV18; cdr3_nt: TGTGCCAGCTCACCACCTCAGAAAGAGACCCAGTACTTC; cdr3_aa: CASSPPQKETQYF
j_call: TRBJ2-7; clone_size: NA; d_call: NA; v_call: TRBV18; cdr3_nt: TGTGCCAGCTCACCCACAGGGATCGAGCAGTACTTC; cdr3_aa: CASSPTGIEQYF
j_call: TRBJ1-1; clone_size: NA; d_call: NA; v_call: TRBV4-1; cdr3_nt: TGCGCCAGCAGCCAAGTGGGGGAAGGTACTGAAGCTTTCTTT; cdr3_aa: CASSQVGEGTEAFF
j_call: TRBJ2-7; clone_size: once; d_call: TRBD1; v_call: TRBV19; cdr3_nt: TGTGCCAGTAGTCAAACAGGGGGCGATTTTCACGAGCAGTACTTC; cdr3_aa: CASSQTGGDFHEQYF
j_call: TRBJ1-2; clone_size: NA; d_call: NA; v_call: TRBV29-1; cdr3_nt: TGCAGCGCAAGAGAGGGGGATGATGGCTACACCTTC; cdr3_aa: CSAREGDDGYTF
j_call: TRBJ2-5; clone_size: NA; d_call: TRBD1; v_call: TRBV6-1; cdr3_nt: TGTGCCAGCAGTGGTAATGACAGGGTCCAGGAGACCCAGTACTTC; cdr3_aa: CASSGNDRVQETQYF
j_call: TRBJ1-4; clone_size: NA; d_call: NA; v_call: TRBV25-1; cdr3_nt: TGTGCCAGCAGTGAAATATCGGGGGCGTGGGAAAAACTGTTTTTT; cdr3_aa: CASSEISGAWEKLFF